One sample yielded the 29 T cell receptor beta chains listed below, sequenced in a study of T cells in Graves' hyperthyroidism and ophthalmopathy. The TCR beta CDR3 regions underwent amplification using RNA transcripts as the source. Using the HTBI primer set, a first-round RT-PCR was run on the TCR CDR3. TCRdb called the multiplex PCR reads again in MiXCR, with one record for every CDR3 protein. The table records hundreds of thousands of distinct CDR3 sequences, about half of them present only once. The specimen sequenced was peripheral blood or thyroid tissue (not recorded which). The source of these receptors is a young woman with Graves' hyperthyroidism.

The chain has TRBV29-1 and TRBJ2-7; 10 nucleotides match TRBD1. Germline V gives CDR1 SQVTM, CDR2 ANQGSEA. The CDR3 has 13 residues. Trimming took 7 bases from V and 7 from J; bases not matched to a gene: 10. CDR3 amino acids: CSAAGTGAQEQYF. The DNA for the CDR3 is TGCAGCGCAGCCGGGACAGGGGCGCAAGAGCAGTACTTC.

V usage is TRBV20-1 and J usage is TRBJ1-5; D is possibly TRBD1 (6 bases). Germline assignment: CDR1 DFQATT and CDR2 SNEGSKA (reference sequence). The V and J ends lost 0 bases and 4 bases respectively, with 19 bases between them. The CDR3 runs to 17 residues. The CDR3 nucleotides read TGCAGTGCTAGAGATGGTAGGGGGGGCGCGGGGAATCAGCCCCAGCATTTT. It is translated as CSARDGRGGAGNQPQHF.

The genes are TRBV15 and TRBJ2-6; 8 bases agree with TRBD2. CDR1 and CDR2 from the germline V gene are LNHNV and YYDKDF (reference sequence). J lost 3 bases, V lost 3 bases, and 4 bases had no gene match. The CDR3 length is 16 residues. The CDR3 reads CATSSPGLGGANVLTF. As DNA, the CDR3 is TGTGCCACCAGCAGCCCGGGACTAGGTGGGGCCAACGTCCTGACTTTC.

Many counts were recorded for this clonotype. The chain links TRBV20-1 to TRBJ2-5; tentative D call: TRBD2 (5 bases). The CDR3 spans 13 residues. The germline gives CDR1 DFQATT, CDR2 SNEGSKA (reference sequence). V was trimmed by 6 bases and J by 5 bases, leaving 16 bases between them. Here the CDR3 DNA reads TGCAGTGCCCTAGCCCAAGTTCGGGAGACCCAGTACTTC. It translates to CSALAQVRETQYF.

This chain joins TRBV29-1 and TRBJ2-7, with D perhaps TRBD2 (6 bases). Germline V CDR1 and CDR2: SQVTM, ANQGSEA. Trimming removed 2 bases from V and 0 bases from J, with 14 bases in between. The CDR3 is 15 residues long. The CDR3 DNA is TGCAGCGTTGAACTACAGGCTAGCGCCTCCTACGAGCAGTACTTC. Translated: CSVELQASASYEQYF.

This clonotype was detected only a few times. An end of the junction differs from the germline gene, which may be a read error. DNA of the CDR3: TGCGCCAGCAGCCCCGGTGGAGGGAGAGTCTCCGAGCAGTACTTC. It yields the protein CASSPGGGRVSEQYF. The gene calls are TRBV7-9 and TRBJ2-7; tentatively, D is TRBD2 (6 bases). The CDR3 runs 15 residues. CDR1 and CDR2 from the germline V gene are SEHNR and FQNEAQ (reference sequence).

This clonotype came up once. This chain connects TRBV7-6 to TRBJ2-7; 9 nucleotides line up with TRBD1. Germline CDR1 SGHVS, CDR2 FNYEAQ. The trim removed 6 bases at V and 3 bases at J, leaving 15 bases unmatched. The CDR3 is 17 amino acids. CDR3 protein: CASSYLHGTGLNYEQYF. In nucleotides, the CDR3 is TGTGCCAGCAGTTATCTTCACGGGACAGGGCTTAACTACGAGCAGTACTTC.

This clonotype occurred many times. V gene TRBV2 combines with J gene TRBJ1-6; D is ambiguous. Germline V gives CDR1 SNHLY, CDR2 FYNNEI. V lost 4 bases and J 6 bases, leaving 10 bases between the germline ends. The CDR3 is 14 amino acids. CDR3 DNA sequence: TGTGCCAGCAGTGCGGAGGGAGGTAATTCACCCCTCCACTTT. Translating gives CASSAEGGNSPLHF.

The rearrangement links TRBV7-8 to TRBJ2-7; D not certain. CDR3 length equals 12 residues. The germline V gene encodes CDR1 SGHVS and CDR2 FQNEAQ. V lost 1 base to trimming and J lost 3 bases, with 4 bases between them. The CDR3 loop reads CASSLEVYEQYF. The CDR3 DNA reads as TGTGCCAGCAGCTTAGAAGTCTACGAGCAGTACTTC.

This clonotype was counted at least ten times. The chain uses TRBV29-1 and TRBJ2-7, with D uncertain. This CDR3 has 11 residues. Germline V gene sequence: CDR1 SQVTM, CDR2 ANQGSEA. Trimming stripped 7 bases from V and 3 bases from J, with 10 bases between. CDR3 protein: CSAHRNYEQYF. CDR3 nucleotide sequence: TGCAGCGCGCACCGGAACTACGAGCAGTACTTC.

V is TRBV20-1 and J is TRBJ1-1; no clear D gene. V dropped 1 base and J dropped 6 bases, with 9 bases sitting between them. The CDR3 consists of 12 residues. The germline V gene encodes CDR1 DFQATT and CDR2 SNEGSKA (reference sequence). CDR3 coding DNA: TGCAGTGCTAGAGCCCCGCGCGCTGAAGCTTTCTTT. Protein: CSARAPRAEAFF.

The chain joins TRBV2 to TRBJ1-4; TRBD1 agrees at 7 bases. This CDR3 has 13 amino acids. Losses at the gene ends were 7 bases for V and 11 bases for J; bases not matched to a gene: 10. Germline V CDR1 and CDR2: SNHLY, FYNNEI. CDR3 loop: CASKPGTVGKLFF. In DNA form, the CDR3 reads TGTGCCAGCAAACCTGGGACAGTGGGGAAACTGTTTTTT. The whole variable domain, remainder taken from reference TRBV2 and TRBJ1-4, is EPEVTQTPSHQVTQMGQEVILRCVPISNHLYFYWYRQILGQKVEFLVSFYNNEISEKSEIFDDQFSVERPDGSNFTLKIRSTKLEDSAMYFCASKPGTVGKLFFGSGTQLSVL.

This clonotype occurred many times. The genes are TRBV29-1 and TRBJ1-1, with D possibly TRBD1 on 6 matching bases. Trimming took 4 bases from V and 1 from J, leaving 10 bases between them. This CDR3 comprises 13 residues. Looked up from germline, CDR1 is SQVTM and CDR2 is ANQGSEA. Written as DNA, the CDR3 is TGCAGCGTTGCGGGACATCAGAACACTGAAGCTTTCTTT. It is translated as CSVAGHQNTEAFF.

This clonotype was detected a few times. For the CDR3, the DNA is TGCAGTGCTATGGCAGGGGGAATTGGCAATCAGCCCCAGCATTTT. Residues: CSAMAGGIGNQPQHF. The gene calls are TRBV20-1 and TRBJ1-5, with 7 bases lining up with TRBD1. Germline values: CDR1 DFQATT, CDR2 SNEGSKA (reference sequence). The V segment lost 4 bases and the J segment 2 bases; nucleotides outside the gene matches: 8. The CDR3 has 15 amino acids.

This clonotype was found a few times. The chain employs TRBV7-9 and TRBJ1-2; a weak D match, TRBD1 (6 bases). Germline assignment: CDR1 SEHNR and CDR2 FQNEAQ (reference sequence). The ends were cut back, 5 bases at V and 7 bases at J, with 14 bases in the middle. CDR3 length equals 13 residues. CDR3 nucleotides: TGTGCCAGCAGCAACACGCCGGGGGCTGGCTACACCTTC. Its translation is CASSNTPGAGYTF.

The table lists this clonotype with many counts. The rearrangement joins TRBV5-1 to TRBJ1-1, with D hard to call. There are 12 residues in the CDR3. The germline V gene has CDR1 SGHRS and CDR2 YFSETQ. V was shortened by 0 bases and J by 7 bases, with 7 bases between the two germline ends. The CDR3 protein is CASSLAENEAFF. DNA for the CDR3: TGCGCCAGCAGCTTGGCCGAGAATGAAGCTTTCTTT.

The CDR3 region has the DNA TGTGCCATCAGGGGGGGTTGCGGCTACACCTTC. Encoded protein: CAIRGGCGYTF. J is TRBJ1-2 and V is TRBV10-3; tentatively, D is TRBD1 (5 bases). The CDR3 length is 11 residues. Germline loops: CDR1 ENHRY, CDR2 SYGVKD. The V end was cut by 6 bases, the J end by 8 bases, with 10 bases between.

A few counts support this clonotype. This could be a read error, since a much larger clone is one nucleotide away. The chain employs TRBV6-6 and TRBJ2-2, with D unresolved. V lost 2 bases and J lost 0, with 1 base in between. Germline loops: CDR1 MNHNY, CDR2 SVGAGI (reference sequence). This CDR3 contains 13 residues. The DNA for the CDR3 is TGTGCCAGCAGTTACCCGAACACCGGGGAGCTGTTTTTT. It specifies CASSYPNTGELFF.

The V gene is TRBV7-9, the J gene TRBJ1-5, with TRBD2 matching 7 bases. The closer fit of TRBJ2-3 to the DNA end suggests the J call may be wrong. Germline CDR1 and CDR2: SEHNR and FQNEAQ (reference sequence). The CDR3 contains 15 residues. CDR3 sequence: CASSLANGRTDTQYF. The CDR3 DNA reads as TGTGCCAGCAGCTTAGCGAACGGGAGGACAGATACGCAGTATTTT.

This clonotype appeared many times. The V and J genes are TRBV25-1 and TRBJ1-2, with D unresolved. CDR1 and CDR2 from the germline V gene are MGHDK and SYGVNS. The CDR3 has 14 amino acids. The ends were cut back, 6 bases at V and 7 bases at J, with 18 bases in the middle. The CDR3 coding sequence is TGTGCCAGCAGCCCGGGAGTGAGGGCCTCTGGCTACACCTTC. Amino acids: CASSPGVRASGYTF.

This chain connects TRBV20-1 to TRBJ2-5; 8 bases match TRBD2. The CDR3 sequence is 16 residues long. Germline CDR1 reads DFQATT; CDR2 reads SNEGSKA (reference sequence). Trimming cost V 1 base and J 0 bases; bases outside gene matches: 7. The CDR3 region has the DNA TGCAGTGCTAGAGGTCCGGGACTAGTTAACCAAGAGACCCAGTACTTC. Encoded protein: CSARGPGLVNQETQYF.

This clonotype has just a few counts. The V gene is TRBV9, the J gene TRBJ1-1, with 7 bases fitting TRBD1. V lost 4 bases, J lost 1 base, and 13 bases stayed unmatched. This CDR3 is built from 17 residues. Germline CDR1 SGDLS, CDR2 YYNGEE. The DNA for the CDR3 is TGTGCCAGCAGCAACGACAGGGTTGGACTGAGGAACACTGAAGCTTTCTTT. Protein product: CASSNDRVGLRNTEAFF.

This clonotype was counted only a few times. V usage is TRBV9 and J usage is TRBJ2-2, with D unclear. V was trimmed by 2 bases and J by 3 bases, leaving 11 bases between them. The CDR3 runs 15 residues. From germline, CDR1 is SGDLS and CDR2 YYNGEE. CDR3 protein: CASSVTGQDTGELFF. CDR3 bases: TGTGCCAGCAGCGTTACCGGGCAGGACACCGGGGAGCTGTTTTTT.

For this clonotype: The junction does not match germline at one end; this may be a read error. The chain combines TRBV10-3 with TRBJ1-2, with D uncertain. In germline, CDR1 is ENHRY, CDR2 SYGVKD. CDR3 length: 8 residues. The CDR3 nucleotides are TGTGCCATCAGGAAGGGTTCCTTC. Residues: CAIRKGSF.

J is TRBJ2-5 and V is TRBV7-2; 10 bases fit TRBD2. Germline lookup yields CDR1 SGHTA and CDR2 FQGNSA. This CDR3 comprises 16 residues. J gave up 4 bases and V 5 bases, and 10 bases lay outside the gene matches. The CDR3 coding sequence is TGTGCCAGCAGCCCTTCTTGGGCTAGCGGGAGAGAGACCCAGTACTTC. Translation: CASSPSWASGRETQYF.

The chain is built from TRBV9 and TRBJ2-7; D is uncertain. Germline lookup yields CDR1 SGDLS and CDR2 YYNGEE. Trimming left V 3 bases short and J 3 bases short, with 13 bases between. The CDR3 is made up of 14 amino acids. CDR3 sequence (DNA): TGTGCCAGCAGCGCCCGCCCTGACCTCTACGAGCAGTACTTC. It is translated as CASSARPDLYEQYF.

V and J are TRBV20-1 and TRBJ2-5, with 8 bases fitting TRBD1. This CDR3 region has 12 residues. Germline loops: CDR1 DFQATT, CDR2 SNEGSKA (reference sequence). V trimming: 4 bases; J trimming: 5 bases; junction bases outside the gene matches: 3. The CDR3 sequence: CSATGGDETQYF. Here the CDR3 DNA reads TGCAGTGCTACAGGGGGCGATGAGACCCAGTACTTC.

This chain connects TRBV10-3 to TRBJ2-5; TRBD2 might be the D (6 bases). V lost 10 bases, J lost 3 bases, and 18 bases lay in between. This CDR3 has 14 residues. Per germline, CDR1 ENHRY and CDR2 SYGVKD. Here the CDR3 reads CASSDHWGEETQYF. CDR3 in DNA: TGTGCCAGCAGCGACCACTGGGGGGAAGAGACCCAGTACTTC.

This clonotype was found many times. The chain is built from TRBV14 and TRBJ1-1; D is undetermined. Trimming stripped 0 bases from V and 10 bases from J, with 9 bases between. CDR1 and CDR2 from the germline V gene are SGHDN and FVKESK. The CDR3 contains 12 residues. CDR3 sequence reads: CASSQDAVVAFF. The DNA for the CDR3 is TGTGCCAGCAGCCAAGATGCAGTGGTAGCTTTCTTT.